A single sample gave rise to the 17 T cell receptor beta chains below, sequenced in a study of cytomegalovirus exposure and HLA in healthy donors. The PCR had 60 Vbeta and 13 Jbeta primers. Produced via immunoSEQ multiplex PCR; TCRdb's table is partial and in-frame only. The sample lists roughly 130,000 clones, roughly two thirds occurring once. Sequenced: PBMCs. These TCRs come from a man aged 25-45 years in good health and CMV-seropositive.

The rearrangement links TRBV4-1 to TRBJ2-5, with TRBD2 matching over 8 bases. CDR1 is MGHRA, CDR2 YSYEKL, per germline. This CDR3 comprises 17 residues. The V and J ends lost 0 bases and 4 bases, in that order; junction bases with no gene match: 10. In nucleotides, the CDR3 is TGCGCCAGCAGCCAAGATCTTCCACTAGCGGTAAGAGAGACCCAGTACTTC. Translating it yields CASSQDLPLAVRETQYF.

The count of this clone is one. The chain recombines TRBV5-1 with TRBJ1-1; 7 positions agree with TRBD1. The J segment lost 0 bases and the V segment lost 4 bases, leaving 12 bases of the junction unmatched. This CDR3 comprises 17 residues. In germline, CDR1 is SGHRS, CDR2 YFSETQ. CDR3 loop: CASSLTGDTTMNTEAFF. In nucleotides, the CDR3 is TGCGCCAGCAGCCTTACAGGGGACACGACCATGAACACTGAAGCTTTCTTT.

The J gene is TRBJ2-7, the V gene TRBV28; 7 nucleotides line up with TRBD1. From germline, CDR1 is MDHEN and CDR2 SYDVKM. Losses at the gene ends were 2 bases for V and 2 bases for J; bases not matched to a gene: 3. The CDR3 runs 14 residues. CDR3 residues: CASSLAGTAYEQYF. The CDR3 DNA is TGTGCCAGCAGTTTAGCCGGGACAGCCTACGAGCAGTACTTC. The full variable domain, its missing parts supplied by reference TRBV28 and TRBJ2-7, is DVKVTQSSRYLVKRTGEKVFLECVQDMDHENMFWYRQDPGLGLRLIYFSYDVKMKEKGDIPEGYSVSREKKERFSLILESASTNQTSMYLCASSLAGTAYEQYFGPGTRLTVT.

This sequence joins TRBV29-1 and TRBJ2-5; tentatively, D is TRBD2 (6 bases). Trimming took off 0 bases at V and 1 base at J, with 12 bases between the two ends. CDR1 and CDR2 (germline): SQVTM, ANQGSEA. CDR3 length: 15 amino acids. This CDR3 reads CSVEDPGTVQETQYF. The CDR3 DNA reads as TGCAGCGTTGAAGACCCCGGGACTGTCCAAGAGACCCAGTACTTC.

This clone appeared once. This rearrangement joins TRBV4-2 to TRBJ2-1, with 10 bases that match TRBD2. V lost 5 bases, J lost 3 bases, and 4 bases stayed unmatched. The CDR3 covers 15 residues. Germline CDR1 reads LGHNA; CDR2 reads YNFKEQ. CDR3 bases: TGTGCCAGCAGCACCGGGACTAGCGACTACAATGAGCAGTTCTTC. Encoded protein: CASSTGTSDYNEQFF.

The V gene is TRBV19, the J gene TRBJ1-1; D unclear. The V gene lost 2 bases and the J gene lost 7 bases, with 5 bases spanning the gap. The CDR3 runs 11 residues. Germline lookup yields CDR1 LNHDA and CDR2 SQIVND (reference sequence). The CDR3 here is CASSITGEAFF. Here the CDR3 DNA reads TGTGCCAGTAGTATAACCGGTGAAGCTTTCTTT.

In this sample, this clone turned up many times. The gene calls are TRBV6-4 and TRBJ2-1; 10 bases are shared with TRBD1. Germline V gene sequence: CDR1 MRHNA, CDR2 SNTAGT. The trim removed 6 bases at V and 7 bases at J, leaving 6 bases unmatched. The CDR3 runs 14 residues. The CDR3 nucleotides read TGTGCCAGCAGCGGGACAGGGGAGCGTAATGAGCAGTTCTTC. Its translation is CASSGTGERNEQFF.

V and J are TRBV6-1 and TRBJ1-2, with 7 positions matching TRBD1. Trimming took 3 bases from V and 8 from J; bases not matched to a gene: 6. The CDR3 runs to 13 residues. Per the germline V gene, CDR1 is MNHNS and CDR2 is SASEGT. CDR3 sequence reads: CASSEPDREGYTF. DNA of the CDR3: TGTGCCAGCAGTGAGCCTGACAGGGAAGGCTACACCTTC.

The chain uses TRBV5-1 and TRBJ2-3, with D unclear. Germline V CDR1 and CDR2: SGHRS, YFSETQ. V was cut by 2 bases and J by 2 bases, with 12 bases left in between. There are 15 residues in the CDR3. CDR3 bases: TGCGCCAGCAGCTTTATCTCCGACAACACAGATACGCAGTATTTT. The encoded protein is CASSFISDNTDTQYF.

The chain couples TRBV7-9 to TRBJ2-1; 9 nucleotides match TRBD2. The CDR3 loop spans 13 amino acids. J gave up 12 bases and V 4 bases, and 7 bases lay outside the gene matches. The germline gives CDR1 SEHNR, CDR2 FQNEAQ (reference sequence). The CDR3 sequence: CASSSSSAGGQFF. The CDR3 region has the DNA TGTGCCAGCAGCTCCAGCTCAGCGGGGGGGCAGTTCTTC.

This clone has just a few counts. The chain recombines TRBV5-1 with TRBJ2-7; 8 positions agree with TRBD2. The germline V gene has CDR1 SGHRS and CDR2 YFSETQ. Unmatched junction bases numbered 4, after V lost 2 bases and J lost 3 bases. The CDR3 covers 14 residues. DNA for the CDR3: TGCGCCAGCAGCTTAACTAGCGGATACTACGAGCAGTACTTC. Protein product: CASSLTSGYYEQYF.

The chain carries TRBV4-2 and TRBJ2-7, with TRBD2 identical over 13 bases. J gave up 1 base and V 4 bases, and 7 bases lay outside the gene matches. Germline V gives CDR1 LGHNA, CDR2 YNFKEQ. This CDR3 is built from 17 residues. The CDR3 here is CASSPRTSGSISYEQYF. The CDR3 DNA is TGTGCCAGCAGCCCACGGACTAGCGGGAGTATTTCCTACGAGCAGTACTTC.

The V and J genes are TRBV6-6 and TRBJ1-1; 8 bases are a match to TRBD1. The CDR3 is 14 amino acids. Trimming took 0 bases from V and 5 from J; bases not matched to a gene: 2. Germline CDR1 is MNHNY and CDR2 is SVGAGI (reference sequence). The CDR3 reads CASSYSDRGTEAFF. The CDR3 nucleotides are TGTGCCAGCAGTTACTCCGACAGGGGAACTGAAGCTTTCTTT.

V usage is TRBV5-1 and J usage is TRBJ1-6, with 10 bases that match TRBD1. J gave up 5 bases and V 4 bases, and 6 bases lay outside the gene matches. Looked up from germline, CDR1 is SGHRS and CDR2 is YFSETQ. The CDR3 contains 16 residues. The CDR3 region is CASSQGTGDHNSPLHF. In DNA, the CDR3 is TGCGCCAGCAGCCAAGGGACAGGGGATCATAATTCACCCCTCCACTTT.

CDR3 sequence reads: CASSSGQGNEQFF. For the CDR3, the DNA is TGTGCCAGCAGCTCCGGACAGGGGAATGAGCAGTTCTTC. The chain is built from TRBV7-3 and TRBJ2-1; TRBD1 matches at 9 bases. The CDR3 is 13 residues long. The V and J ends lost 4 bases and 7 bases, in that order; junction bases with no gene match: 2. CDR1 is SGHTA, CDR2 FQGTGA, per germline.

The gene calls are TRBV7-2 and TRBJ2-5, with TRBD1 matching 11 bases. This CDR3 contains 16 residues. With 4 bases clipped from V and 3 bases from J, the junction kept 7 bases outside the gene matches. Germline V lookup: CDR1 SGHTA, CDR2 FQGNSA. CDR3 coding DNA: TGTGCCAGCAGCTCCGCCGTGGGACAGGGGGAAGAGACCCAGTACTTC. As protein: CASSSAVGQGEETQYF. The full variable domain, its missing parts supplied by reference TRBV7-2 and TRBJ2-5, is GAGVSQSPSNKVTEKGKDVELRCDPISGHTALYWYRQSLGQGLEFLIYFQGNSAPDKSGLPSDRFSAERTGGSVSTLTIQRTQQEDSAVYLCASSSAVGQGEETQYFGPGTRLLVL.

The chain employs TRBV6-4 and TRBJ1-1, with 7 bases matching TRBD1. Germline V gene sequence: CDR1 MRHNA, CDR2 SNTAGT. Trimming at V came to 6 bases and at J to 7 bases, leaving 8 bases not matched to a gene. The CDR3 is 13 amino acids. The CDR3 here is CASRENRGGEAFF. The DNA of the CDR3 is TGTGCCAGCAGGGAGAACAGGGGTGGTGAAGCTTTCTTT.